A single sample gave rise to the 23 T cell receptor beta chains below, sequenced in a study of CD8 T cells in ankylosing spondylitis. Whole-study findings and limits: Ankylosing spondylitis blood appeared to be characterized by a TCR beta motif of about 8 highly homologous variants.

TCRdb independently ran MiXCR on the 5' RACE reads; one entry per CDR3 protein. The sample contains around 770,000 distinct CDR3 sequences, about 11% of which appear only once. Antigen specificity for these receptors is unknown. Sequencing was carried out using blood, either unsorted or a sorted T cell fraction (not recorded which). The source is a male donor with ankylosing spondylitis.

Only a few counts were recorded for this clonotype. This chain links TRBV6-5 with TRBJ2-7; D is perhaps TRBD1 (5 bases). The CDR3 has 15 amino acids. V was clipped by 2 bases and J by 3 bases, with 14 bases between them. Germline V CDR1 and CDR2: MNHEY, SVGAGI. For the CDR3, the DNA is TGTGCCAGCAGTTACGACAGAACCCCTCACTACGAGCAGTACTTC. Its protein product is CASSYDRTPHYEQYF.

This clonotype was counted only a few times. J is TRBJ1-1 and V is TRBV29-1, with D possibly being TRBD1 (6 bases). In germline, CDR1 is SQVTM, CDR2 ANQGSEA. This CDR3 comprises 10 residues. V lost 6 bases to trimming and J lost 14 bases, with 16 bases between them. The CDR3 protein is CSVTPGQKFF. For the CDR3, the DNA is TGCAGCGTCACCCCTGGACAGAAATTCTTT. The whole variable domain, filled in from reference TRBV29-1 and TRBJ1-1, reads SAVISQKPSRDICQRGTSLTIQCQVDSQVTMMFWYRQQPGQSLTLIATANQGSEATYESGFVIDKFPISRPNLTFSTLTVSNMSPEDSSIYLCSVTPGQKFFGQGTRLTVV.

There are many counts of this clonotype. The chain couples TRBV7-2 to TRBJ2-3, with no clear D. The CDR3 is 14 residues long. Germline V gives CDR1 SGHTA, CDR2 FQGNSA. Trimming removed 5 bases from V and 1 base from J, with 10 bases in between. The CDR3 nucleotides are TGTGCCAGCAGCGCCATGACCGGCACAGATACGCAGTATTTT. Translating gives CASSAMTGTDTQYF.

This clonotype was found many times. The V call is TRBV7-2, the J call TRBJ2-4, with D unclear. CDR3 size: 14 residues. V lost 5 bases to trimming and J lost 9 bases, with 17 bases between them. Germline V CDR1 and CDR2: SGHTA, FQGNSA. DNA of the CDR3: TGTGCCAGCAGCCCCGGATTCAGCGAAGGCATTCAGTACTTC. Translated: CASSPGFSEGIQYF.

The table lists this clonotype with a few counts. As DNA, the CDR3 is TGTGCCAGCAGTTACTCGAGCGGGAGTCAGCCCCAGCATTTT. Translated, it gives CASSYSSGSQPQHF. The V gene is TRBV6-5, the J gene TRBJ1-5; no reliable D call. V was clipped by 0 bases and J by 6 bases, with 9 bases between them. Germline V gene sequence: CDR1 MNHEY, CDR2 SVGAGI. The CDR3 loop spans 14 amino acids.

This clonotype appeared many times. The chain joins TRBV12-3 or TRBV12-4 to TRBJ1-1; D not resolved. Trimming pared 1 base from V and 8 bases from J, leaving 5 bases between. The CDR3 sequence is 11 residues long. The chain's CDR3 is CASSLVEEAFF. The CDR3 DNA reads as TGTGCCAGCAGTTTAGTGGAAGAAGCTTTCTTT.

This clonotype has a handful of counts. V is TRBV11-2 and J is TRBJ2-1; D tentatively fits TRBD1 or TRBD2 (5 bases each). The CDR3 loop spans 16 amino acids. Trimming removed 4 bases at V and 6 bases at J, with 19 bases between. Germline V gene data show CDR1 as SGHAT and CDR2 as FQNNGV. This CDR3 reads CASSSYGTRSSNEQFF. The DNA of the CDR3 is TGTGCCAGCAGCTCCTACGGGACGAGGAGTAGCAATGAGCAGTTCTTC.

V is TRBV28 and J is TRBJ2-1; maybe TRBD2 (5 bases). The ends were cut back, 7 bases at V and 5 bases at J, with 15 bases in the middle. CDR3 length: 14 amino acids. Germline V gene data show CDR1 as MDHEN and CDR2 as SYDVKM. The chain's CDR3 is CASTQLRVNNEQFF. The CDR3 bases are TGTGCCAGCACCCAACTGCGGGTAAACAATGAGCAGTTCTTC.

This chain uses TRBV10-3 with TRBJ1-1; 7 nucleotides align to TRBD1. The junction had 7 bases not matched to a gene; V was cut back by 3 bases and J by 3 bases. Germline V gene lookup returns CDR1 ENHRY and CDR2 SYGVKD. This CDR3 has 15 amino acids. The CDR3 sequence: CAISDPGGADTEAFF. The CDR3 DNA reads TGTGCCATCAGTGACCCAGGGGGGGCTGACACTGAAGCTTTCTTT.

This clonotype was observed many times. This rearrangement joins TRBV7-6 to TRBJ2-3; tentative D call: TRBD2 (6 bases). The CDR3 covers 16 residues. Looked up from germline, CDR1 is SGHVS and CDR2 is FNYEAQ. V was cut by 1 base and J by 5 bases, with 16 bases left in between. The CDR3 sequence is CASSLGLAERGDTQYF. The DNA of the CDR3 is TGTGCCAGCAGCTTAGGTTTAGCGGAGAGGGGAGATACGCAGTATTTT.

A few counts support this clonotype. The chain joins TRBV5-6 to TRBJ1-6; TRBD1 might be the D (5 bases). Germline-derived CDR1 and CDR2 are SGHDT and YYEEEE. The CDR3 loop spans 14 amino acids. V lost 4 bases and J 10 bases, leaving 15 bases between the germline ends. CDR3 coding DNA: TGTGCCAGCAGCCCGGGACCCAAAGGCTCACCCCTCCACTTT. It encodes CASSPGPKGSPLHF.

J is TRBJ2-1 and V is TRBV20-1, with TRBD2 identical over 7 bases. This CDR3 has 12 amino acids. After removal of 5 bases from V and 8 bases from J, the junction contained 6 bases not matched to a gene. The germline gives CDR1 DFQATT, CDR2 SNEGSKA (reference sequence). For the CDR3, the DNA is TGCAGTGCTCGAGGACTAGGGGATGAGCAGTTCTTC. Protein: CSARGLGDEQFF.

This clonotype was counted at least ten times. The V gene is TRBV29-1, the J gene TRBJ2-2; D remains ambiguous. V lost 0 bases and J 3 bases, leaving 11 bases between the germline ends. Per the germline V gene, CDR1 is SQVTM and CDR2 is ANQGSEA. CDR3 length: 15 amino acids. CDR3 protein: CSVEDPYTDTGELFF. In DNA, the CDR3 is TGCAGCGTTGAAGATCCATACACTGACACCGGGGAGCTGTTTTTT.

This clonotype came up a few times. J is TRBJ1-6 and V is TRBV6-2 or TRBV6-3; TRBD1 matches at 8 bases. Germline V CDR1 and CDR2: MNHEY, SVGEGT. J gave up 9 bases and V 5 bases, and 18 bases lay outside the gene matches. The CDR3 is made up of 18 amino acids. In DNA, the CDR3 is TGTGCCAGCAGTCCCCGGGTTTCGTCAGGGGGCGAAGGTTCACCCCTCCACTTT. Translation: CASSPRVSSGGEGSPLHF.

This clonotype was observed at least ten times. V is TRBV29-1 and J is TRBJ2-3; TRBD1 is a possible D gene (6 bases). Germline CDR1 SQVTM, CDR2 ANQGSEA. V lost 4 bases, J lost 3 bases, and 11 bases lay in between. The CDR3 extends over 13 amino acids. The CDR3 DNA reads as TGCAGCGTTGGTACAGGGCGAACAGATACGCAGTATTTT. Its protein product is CSVGTGRTDTQYF.

This clonotype was detected only a few times. The gene calls are TRBV4-1 and TRBJ2-1, with TRBD1 matching 8 bases. Trimming cost V 4 bases and J 8 bases; bases outside gene matches: 19. Germline lookup yields CDR1 MGHRA and CDR2 YSYEKL. The CDR3 extends over 18 amino acids. The DNA of the CDR3 is TGCGCCAGCAGCCCCATGGGCCACGGGACAGGAGTTCGCGATGAGCAGTTCTTC. Protein: CASSPMGHGTGVRDEQFF.

In its sample, this clonotype was seen a few times. The rearrangement links TRBV20-1 to TRBJ2-5; maybe TRBD1 (5 bases). The CDR3 contains 14 residues. Trimming shortened V by 3 bases and J by 5 bases, and 16 bases separated the two germline ends. CDR1 and CDR2 from the germline V gene are DFQATT and SNEGSKA (reference sequence). The CDR3 nucleotides are TGCAGTGCTAGTGAACAGGTGATGGACGAGACCCAGTACTTC. It yields the protein CSASEQVMDETQYF.

The chain carries TRBV7-8 and TRBJ2-2; unclear D gene. This CDR3 spans 16 amino acids. Germline assignment: CDR1 SGHVS and CDR2 FQNEAQ. V was trimmed by 1 base and J by 4 bases, leaving 13 bases between them. The chain's CDR3 is CASSLGWQVVTGELFF. The DNA for the CDR3 is TGTGCCAGCAGCTTAGGGTGGCAGGTAGTCACCGGGGAGCTGTTTTTT. The whole variable domain, remainder taken from reference TRBV7-8 and TRBJ2-2, is GAGVSQSPRYKVAKRGQDVALRCDPISGHVSLFWYQQALGQGPEFLTYFQNEAQLDKSGLPSDRFFAERPEGSVSTLKIQRTQQEDSAVYLCASSLGWQVVTGELFFGEGSRLTVL.

This clonotype was counted at least ten times. The genes are TRBV7-9 and TRBJ2-1, with no clear D. The germline gives CDR1 SEHNR, CDR2 FQNEAQ (reference sequence). V was clipped by 5 bases and J by 10 bases, with 9 bases between them. This CDR3 region has 11 residues. DNA for the CDR3: TGTGCCAGCAGCATAATCACAGAGCAGTTCTTC. Translating it yields CASSIITEQFF.

This rearrangement joins TRBV30 to TRBJ1-1; D not resolved. CDR3 length: 11 amino acids. Germline V gene lookup returns CDR1 GTSNPN and CDR2 SVGIG (reference sequence). The V end was cut by 5 bases, the J end by 1 base, with 5 bases between. The CDR3 spells CAWQKNTEAFF. The CDR3 region has the DNA TGTGCCTGGCAGAAGAACACTGAAGCTTTCTTT.

This clonotype was seen only a few times. The gene calls are TRBV9 and TRBJ2-5; 7 bases are a match to TRBD1. Trimming at V came to 5 bases and at J to 3 bases, leaving 13 bases not matched to a gene. The germline V gene encodes CDR1 SGDLS and CDR2 YYNGEE. The CDR3 totals 16 residues. In DNA form, the CDR3 reads TGTGCCAGCAGTATTCCAGGGACAGAGGAGGAAGAGACCCAGTACTTC. Its protein is CASSIPGTEEEETQYF.

The chain carries TRBV5-6 and TRBJ1-2, with D maybe TRBD1 (5 bases). The CDR3 runs to 15 residues. The ends were cut back, 4 bases at V and 4 bases at J, with 17 bases in the middle. Looked up from germline, CDR1 is SGHDT and CDR2 is YYEEEE. This CDR3 is CASSLSGAGSYGYTF. CDR3 coding DNA: TGTGCCAGCAGCCTATCCGGGGCGGGCAGCTATGGCTACACCTTC.

This clonotype occurred a few times. The rearrangement joins TRBV20-1 to TRBJ2-2; TRBD2 matches 9 bases. Germline lookup yields CDR1 DFQATT and CDR2 SNEGSKA (reference sequence). This CDR3 is 17 amino acids long. Losses at the gene ends were 3 bases for V and 2 bases for J; bases not matched to a gene: 10. Here the CDR3 DNA reads TGCAGTGCTAGCCGGCTAGCGGGGTCTCCAAACACCGGGGAGCTGTTTTTT. Encoded protein: CSASRLAGSPNTGELFF.